This TCR beta chain was recorded in a study of radiotherapy plus CTLA-4 blockade in lung cancer. The J segment lost 0 bases and the V segment lost 10 bases, leaving 14 bases of the junction unmatched. The CDR3 is 18 amino acids. Germline loops: CDR1 LNHDA, CDR2 SQIVND (reference sequence). The table came from immunoSEQ multiplex PCR; TCRdb's copy has only in-frame clones and leaves some out. The sample shows tens of thousands of clones, less than 80% of them seen only once. The TCR was taken from a human donor with non-small cell lung cancer who had a complete response to radiotherapy plus ipilimumab. This material consisted of peripheral blood, taken from a patient treated with radiotherapy plus ipilimumab. The V and J genes are TRBV19 and TRBJ2-2; 10 bases are a match to TRBD1. The CDR3 reads CATRRDRGPTTNTGELFF. CDR3 nucleotide sequence: TGTGCCACCCGGAGGGACAGGGGACCAACCACGAACACCGGGGAGCTGTTTTTT. Drawing the rest from reference TRBV19 and TRBJ2-2, the complete variable domain is DGGITQSPKYLFRKEGQNVTLSCEQNLNHDAMYWYRQDPGQGLRLIYYSQIVNDFQKGDIAEGYSVSREKKESFPLTVTSAQKNPTAFYLCATRRDRGPTTNTGELFFGEGSRLTVL.